Presented here are 31 T cell receptor beta chains from one specimen sequenced in a study of blood T cells in healthy people across ages. A sample-barcoded 5' primer and a J-beta primer mix were used in a second PCR of roughly 7 to 12 cycles. TCRdb ran MiXCR on the 5' RACE reads and lists one entry per CDR3 protein. The table shows approximately 850,000 distinct CDR3 sequences, with over 45% occurring only once. What was sequenced was blood. Every receptor here comes from a man aged 25-45 years in good health.

This chain connects TRBV20-1 to TRBJ2-1, with D hard to call. The V and J ends lost 6 bases and 6 bases respectively, with 9 bases between them. The germline V gene encodes CDR1 DFQATT and CDR2 SNEGSKA (reference sequence). This CDR3 is built from 11 residues. The CDR3 DNA reads as TGCAGTGCCCCCGGAAGCAATGAGCAGTTCTTC. Its protein product is CSAPGSNEQFF.

This chain uses TRBV12-3 or TRBV12-4 with TRBJ1-2; 7 bases are shared with TRBD1. V was pared by 8 bases and J by 7 bases, with 10 bases of the junction left unmatched. The CDR3 runs 13 residues. CDR3 DNA sequence: TGTGCCAGCGGGGTGACAGGGCTTTTTGGCTACACCTTC. Its protein product is CASGVTGLFGYTF.

The genes are TRBV4-2 and TRBJ2-3, with D perhaps TRBD2 (6 bases). The CDR3 extends over 14 amino acids. Trimming removed 0 bases at V and 4 bases at J, with 8 bases between. The germline CDR1 and CDR2 sequences are LGHNA and YNFKEQ. CDR3 residues: CASSQERGSDTQYF. In DNA, the CDR3 is TGTGCCAGCAGCCAAGAACGGGGGTCAGATACGCAGTATTTT.

The chain uses TRBV12-3 or TRBV12-4 and TRBJ2-7; the D gene is possibly TRBD1 (7 bases). Trimming took off 3 bases at V and 5 bases at J, with 17 bases between the two ends. There are 15 residues in the CDR3. The chain's CDR3 is CASSLVVWRGHEQYF. CDR3 DNA sequence: TGTGCCAGCAGTTTGGTGGTGTGGAGGGGGCACGAGCAGTACTTC.

This clonotype was found once. This chain links TRBV20-1 with TRBJ2-5; weak D call: TRBD2 (5 bases). The CDR3 runs 15 residues. CDR1 is DFQATT, CDR2 SNEGSKA, per germline (reference sequence). Trimming took off 0 bases at V and 4 bases at J, with 15 bases between the two ends. CDR3 bases: TGCAGTGCTAGAGATACGGTGGGAGAATTAGAGACCCAGTACTTC. Encoded protein: CSARDTVGELETQYF.

J is TRBJ2-7 and V is TRBV7-9; weak D call: TRBD2 (6 bases). Germline-derived CDR1 and CDR2 are SEHNR and FQNEAQ (reference sequence). V was shortened by 5 bases and J by 5 bases, with 19 bases between the two germline ends. CDR3 size: 15 residues. CDR3 nucleotides: TGTGCCAGCAGCGCCTCCGGGACTGTCAGGGACGAGCAGTACTTC. This sequence encodes CASSASGTVRDEQYF.

This sequence joins TRBV5-1 and TRBJ2-3, with D tentatively TRBD1 or TRBD2 (5 bases each). The CDR3 length is 15 residues. V lost 1 base, J lost 4 bases, and 13 bases lay in between. CDR1 and CDR2 (germline): SGHRS, YFSETQ. CDR3 sequence (DNA): TGCGCCAGCAGCTTGACCGGGACGGACTCAGATACGCAGTATTTT. It encodes CASSLTGTDSDTQYF. Using reference TRBV5-1 and TRBJ2-3 for the parts outside the CDR3, the full variable domain is KAGVTQTPRYLIKTRGQQVTLSCSPISGHRSVSWYQQTPGQGLQFLFEYFSETQRNKGNFPGRFSGRQFSNSRSEMNVSTLELGDSALYLCASSLTGTDSDTQYFGPGTRLTVL.

CDR3 coding DNA: TGCAGTGCTAGACCAGACTCTAGCGGGATGGGGAACATTCAGTACTTC. It specifies CSARPDSSGMGNIQYF. J is TRBJ2-4 and V is TRBV20-1; 9 bases map to TRBD2. Losses at the gene ends were 2 bases for V and 7 bases for J; bases not matched to a gene: 12. This CDR3 is 16 amino acids long. Germline V gives CDR1 DFQATT, CDR2 SNEGSKA (reference sequence).

The chain combines TRBV4-3 with TRBJ1-1, with D maybe TRBD1 (5 bases). The CDR3 spans 15 residues. Trimming shortened V by 0 bases and J by 5 bases, and 13 bases separated the two germline ends. Germline values: CDR1 LGHNA, CDR2 YSLEER. CDR3 coding DNA: TGCGCCAGCAGCCAAGATAGTCAGGGTGGAACTGAAGCTTTCTTT. Amino acids: CASSQDSQGGTEAFF.

This clonotype was counted only a few times. V and J are TRBV4-3 and TRBJ2-7; D call uncertain. V lost 1 base to trimming and J lost 1 base, with 11 bases between them. Germline CDR1 and CDR2: LGHNA and YSLEER. The CDR3 runs 15 residues. DNA for the CDR3: TGCGCCAGCAGCCAAGCGTGGACGGAGTCCTACGAGCAGTACTTC. It encodes CASSQAWTESYEQYF.

This chain joins TRBV29-1 and TRBJ2-5; 11 bases agree with TRBD2. Germline V gene lookup returns CDR1 SQVTM and CDR2 ANQGSEA. Trimming cost V 7 bases and J 5 bases; bases outside gene matches: 9. The CDR3 consists of 14 residues. CDR3 sequence (DNA): TGCAGCGGTGCCTTAGCGGGAGGGCCGGAGACCCAGTACTTC. Translation gives CSGALAGGPETQYF.

The chain combines TRBV29-1 with TRBJ2-5; TRBD2 might be the D (6 bases). Germline V lookup: CDR1 SQVTM, CDR2 ANQGSEA. The CDR3 extends over 13 amino acids. Trimming cost V 3 bases and J 4 bases, with 12 bases left between them. DNA for the CDR3: TGCAGCGTTGACAGGGACTTAGGAGAGACCCAGTACTTC. Protein: CSVDRDLGETQYF.

The V gene is TRBV5-1, the J gene TRBJ2-5; TRBD2 aligns across 7 bases. From germline, CDR1 is SGHRS and CDR2 YFSETQ. J lost 2 bases, V lost 0 bases, and 7 bases had no gene match. This CDR3 comprises 16 residues. The CDR3 is CASSLEPSGTQETQYF. In nucleotides, the CDR3 is TGCGCCAGCAGCTTGGAGCCTAGCGGAACGCAAGAGACCCAGTACTTC. The full variable domain, completed using reference TRBV5-1 and TRBJ2-5, is KAGVTQTPRYLIKTRGQQVTLSCSPISGHRSVSWYQQTPGQGLQFLFEYFSETQRNKGNFPGRFSGRQFSNSRSEMNVSTLELGDSALYLCASSLEPSGTQETQYFGPGTRLLVL.

V usage is TRBV2 and J usage is TRBJ2-5; TRBD1 might be the D (6 bases). This CDR3 spans 14 amino acids. Deletions cut 7 bases from V and 0 bases from J, with 12 bases between. Germline CDR1 and CDR2: SNHLY and FYNNEI. The CDR3 sequence is CASKSQGHQETQYF. In DNA, the CDR3 is TGTGCCAGCAAAAGTCAGGGGCACCAAGAGACCCAGTACTTC.

This clonotype was seen a few times. The rearrangement uses TRBV3-1 and TRBJ1-2; no firm D call. The CDR3 consists of 16 residues. The V and J ends lost 2 bases and 4 bases respectively, with 17 bases between them. Germline V gene lookup returns CDR1 LGHDT and CDR2 YNNKEL (reference sequence). CDR3 nucleotide sequence: TGTGCCAGCAGCCAAATTCAATCGGGCAGCTTCTATGGCTACACCTTC. It is translated as CASSQIQSGSFYGYTF.

The chain employs TRBV3-1 and TRBJ2-1; the D gene is possibly TRBD2 (6 bases). V was shortened by 4 bases and J by 2 bases, with 21 bases between the two germline ends. Germline lookup yields CDR1 LGHDT and CDR2 YNNKEL (reference sequence). The CDR3 spans 18 residues. The CDR3 sequence is CASSRVSGRFTAYNEQFF. CDR3 sequence (DNA): TGTGCCAGCAGCCGGGTAAGCGGGCGGTTCACCGCCTACAATGAGCAGTTCTTC.

The rearrangement joins TRBV6-2 or TRBV6-3 to TRBJ2-2; 10 bases line up with TRBD2. This CDR3 has 19 residues. Germline loops: CDR1 MNHEY, CDR2 SVGEGT. V was pared by 1 base and J by 0 bases, with 8 bases of the junction left unmatched. Here the CDR3 DNA reads TGTGCCAGCAGTTACTGGCTAGCGGGGGCCGACGCGAACACCGGGGAGCTGTTTTTT. The encoded protein is CASSYWLAGADANTGELFF.

Only a few counts were recorded for this clonotype. The chain links TRBV4-2 to TRBJ1-2; D might be TRBD1 (5 bases). V gave up 0 bases and J gave up 6 bases, with 17 bases separating them. The V gene's germline CDR1 is LGHNA and CDR2 YNFKEQ. CDR3 length equals 16 residues. The CDR3 sequence: CASSQDSTGVMDGYTF. CDR3 sequence (DNA): TGTGCCAGCAGCCAAGATTCTACAGGTGTTATGGATGGCTACACCTTC.

The chain couples TRBV7-2 to TRBJ2-4; possible D gene TRBD2, 6 bases. The germline V gene has CDR1 SGHTA and CDR2 FQGNSA. The CDR3 consists of 16 residues. Trimming left V 5 bases short and J 0 bases short, with 14 bases between. CDR3 region: CASSPRDSVAKNIQYF. CDR3 coding DNA: TGTGCCAGCAGCCCCCGGGACTCCGTAGCCAAAAACATTCAGTACTTC.

The rearrangement joins TRBV12-3 or TRBV12-4 to TRBJ2-6, with TRBD1 matching 7 bases. With 6 bases clipped from V and 3 bases from J, the junction kept 5 bases outside the gene matches. The CDR3 consists of 15 residues. CDR3 sequence: CASSRQGFGANVLTF. In DNA form, the CDR3 reads TGTGCCAGCAGCCGACAGGGTTTTGGGGCCAACGTCCTGACTTTC.

The rearrangement joins TRBV7-9 to TRBJ2-7; D might be TRBD2 (5 bases). V shed 2 bases and J shed 5 bases, with 10 bases lying between them. The CDR3 sequence is 13 residues long. Germline assignment: CDR1 SEHNR and CDR2 FQNEAQ (reference sequence). DNA of the CDR3: TGTGCCAGCAGCTTAATTCTCGGGGACGAGCAGTACTTC. This codes for CASSLILGDEQYF.

Many counts were recorded for this clonotype. V and J are TRBV7-2 and TRBJ2-5; D not resolved. Germline-derived CDR1 and CDR2 are SGHTA and FQGNSA. Trimming shortened V by 5 bases and J by 0 bases, and 13 bases separated the two germline ends. CDR3 length equals 15 residues. Written as DNA, the CDR3 is TGTGCCAGCAGCCAAACTCTCGAGTACCAAGAGACCCAGTACTTC. Protein product: CASSQTLEYQETQYF.

The gene calls are TRBV19 and TRBJ1-1, with unresolved D. The ends were cut back, 6 bases at V and 5 bases at J, with 10 bases in the middle. The CDR3 length is 12 residues. CDR1 is LNHDA, CDR2 SQIVND, per germline (reference sequence). CDR3 DNA sequence: TGTGCCAGTAGGGAACTCGGGACTGAAGCTTTCTTT. Translation gives CASRELGTEAFF.

This chain joins TRBV7-9 and TRBJ2-1; the match to TRBD2 covers 8 bases. CDR3 length: 15 residues. With 5 bases clipped from V and 8 bases from J, the junction kept 11 bases outside the gene matches. Germline values: CDR1 SEHNR, CDR2 FQNEAQ (reference sequence). DNA of the CDR3: TGTGCCAGCAGCCCCTCGGGACTAGTGATCCATGAGCAGTTCTTC. This sequence encodes CASSPSGLVIHEQFF. Drawing the rest from reference TRBV7-9 and TRBJ2-1, the complete variable domain is DTGVSQNPRHKITKRGQNVTFRCDPISEHNRLYWYRQTLGQGPEFLTYFQNEAQLEKSRLLSDRFSAERPKGSFSTLEIQRTEQGDSAMYLCASSPSGLVIHEQFFGPGTRLTVL.

CDR3 residues: CASSKGQVADTQYF. In nucleotides, the CDR3 is TGTGCCAGCAGCAAAGGACAGGTAGCAGATACGCAGTATTTT. The rearrangement uses TRBV7-8 and TRBJ2-3; 7 bases line up with TRBD1. J lost 4 bases, V lost 5 bases, and 6 bases had no gene match. Looked up from germline, CDR1 is SGHVS and CDR2 is FQNEAQ. The CDR3 is 14 residues long.

In the case of this clonotype: The junction does not match germline at one end; this may be a read error. V and J are TRBV7-7 and TRBJ2-1, with D perhaps TRBD1 (5 bases). The CDR3 covers 13 residues. From germline, CDR1 is SSHAT and CDR2 FNYEAQ (reference sequence). The CDR3 region has the DNA TGTGCTAGCAGCGTAGGGCAGGGCGATGAGCAGTTCTTC. This encodes CASSVGQGDEQFF.

This chain joins TRBV7-2 and TRBJ2-2; D unresolved. V dropped 5 bases and J dropped 5 bases, with 24 bases sitting between them. From germline, CDR1 is SGHTA and CDR2 FQGNSA. CDR3 length: 18 amino acids. CDR3 loop: CASSPLSARTARTGELFF. DNA of the CDR3: TGTGCCAGCAGCCCCCTTTCGGCTAGAACCGCCAGAACCGGGGAGCTGTTTTTT.

This sequence joins TRBV21-1 and TRBJ2-5. TRBV21-1 is annotated as a pseudogene. The CDR3 is made up of 13 amino acids. The CDR3 nucleotides are TGTGCCAGCAGGCTATGGGGTCAAGAGACCCAGTACTTC. It codes for CASRLWGQETQYF.

The V gene is TRBV20-1, the J gene TRBJ2-5; D is undetermined. Germline V lookup: CDR1 DFQATT, CDR2 SNEGSKA (reference sequence). The CDR3 is made up of 12 amino acids. Trimming removed 6 bases at V and 11 bases at J, with 19 bases between. CDR3 in DNA: TGCAGTGCCGGCCGCTTTGACAATGAGCAGTACTTC. This gives the protein CSAGRFDNEQYF.

The chain joins TRBV7-2 to TRBJ2-5; 8 nucleotides line up with TRBD1. From germline, CDR1 is SGHTA and CDR2 FQGNSA. This CDR3 has 13 amino acids. The junction had 10 bases not matched to a gene; V was cut back by 5 bases and J by 11 bases. This CDR3 is CASSPGQAREQYF. The CDR3 region has the DNA TGTGCCAGCAGCCCGGGACAGGCTAGGGAGCAGTACTTC.

This clonotype was counted only a few times. V usage is TRBV6-2 or TRBV6-3 and J usage is TRBJ2-1; D remains unclear. From germline, CDR1 is MNHEY and CDR2 SVGEGT. Trimming left V 6 bases short and J 4 bases short, with 10 bases between. This CDR3 has 13 amino acids. The CDR3 DNA sequence: TGTGCCAGCAGCCCGGACGAGTACAATGAGCAGTTCTTC. Its translation is CASSPDEYNEQFF.